This TCR beta chain is drawn from a study of shared clonotypes between healthy human individuals. Study-wide background: Participating donors consisted of a couple of women and a few men aged 18 to 49.

Ten immunoSEQ deep assay plates were used to sequence the DNA of unsorted PBMCs. TCRdb keeps only in-frame clones here, not all; method: immunoSEQ multiplex PCR. The table has fewer than 550,000 clones, 75% to 80% seen once. Trimming removed 7 bases from V and 3 bases from J, with 7 bases in between. The germline gives CDR1 SNHLY, CDR2 FYNNEI. This CDR3 is 11 amino acids long. This clone was seen a single time. The gene calls are TRBV2 and TRBJ2-7; D uncertain. The source of this sequence is a woman aged 40 to 50 in good health. Some clones in this sample may be carry-over from other donors' samples. Sequencing was done on a sample of PBMCs. The CDR3 spells CASNLLYEQYF. CDR3 sequence (DNA): TGTGCCAGCAACCTCCTCTACGAGCAGTACTTC. The full variable domain, its missing parts supplied by reference TRBV2 and TRBJ2-7, is EPEVTQTPSHQVTQMGQEVILRCVPISNHLYFYWYRQILGQKVEFLVSFYNNEISEKSEIFDDQFSVERPDGSNFTLKIRSTKLEDSAMYFCASNLLYEQYFGPGTRLTVT.